The entry below gives a single TCR beta chain sequence along with its context. Its antigen is currently unknown. The sample belongs to a study of beta chain features in type 1 diabetes. Whole-study findings and limits: Across all four CD4+ subsets, people with type 1 diabetes showed modestly shorter TCRB CDR3s. Here, the possible influence of HLA type (on TCRB rearrangement) remained unresolved.

The investigators reverse transcribed all of the isolated RNA, so they sequenced expressed TCRB transcripts. Data came from immunoSEQ multiplex PCR; TCRdb stores just in-frame clones and leaves some out. The data show 140,000 or so clones, about an eighth seen once. Germline CDR1 and CDR2: MGHDK and SYGVNS. The CDR3 loop spans 15 amino acids. V was trimmed by 3 bases and J by 4 bases, leaving 14 bases between them. The rearrangement uses TRBV25-1 and TRBJ2-3; maybe TRBD2 (5 bases). The clonotype was recovered from a young man with type 1 diabetes. Material for sequencing was central memory CD4+ T cells from blood. The CDR3: CASSDYPLGADTQYF. In DNA, the CDR3 is TGTGCCAGCAGTGATTATCCCCTCGGGGCAGATACGCAGTATTTT.